Listed below are T cell receptor beta chains from one sample, sequenced in a study of blood T cells in healthy people across ages. In TCRdb, the 5' RACE reads were re-called with MiXCR into one record per CDR3 protein. Of around 940,000 distinct CDR3 sequences in the sample, roughly half were seen once. Sequencing was carried out using blood. The source of these receptors is a woman in her sixties or seventies in good health. Both conserved end residues are part of each CDR3. Each record gives: CDR3 DNA, CDR3 protein, D gene, clone size, V gene, J gene. D genes are given only for firm matches. Only part of the rows carry a size: once, few, many, or a class if the clone is expanded.

TGTGCCAGCAGATTCCTCGACCTCGGGAATGAGCAGTTCTTC	CASRFLDLGNEQFF	.	few	TRBV2	TRBJ2-1
TGTGCCAGCAGTCCTTGGACTAGCGGGAGTCACAATGAGCAGTTCTTC	CASSPWTSGSHNEQFF	TRBD2	.	TRBV13	TRBJ2-1
TGCAGCGTTGAAGGAGGGAGTACAGGAAGCACCATATATTTT	CSVEGGSTGSTIYF	.	.	TRBV29-1	TRBJ1-3
TGCGCCAGCAGCTTGGCCACCGGACAGGCTTATGGCTACACCTTC	CASSLATGQAYGYTF	TRBD1	.	TRBV5-1	TRBJ1-2
TGTGCCAGCAGTCTGCGGACTGTCAGTGCAGATGTGCAGTATTTT	CASSLRTVSADVQYF	.	.	TRBV12-3/TRBV12-4	TRBJ2-3
TGTGCCACCAGCAGAGCGTACCAAGAGACCCAGTACTTC	CATSRAYQETQYF	.	.	TRBV15	TRBJ2-5
TGTGCCAGCAGGGGAGGGACAGGGGAAGAGACCCAGTTCTTC	CASRGGTGEETQFF	TRBD1	.	TRBV28	TRBJ2-1
TGTGCCATCAGTGACCAGGTCTACGAGCAGTACTTC	CAISDQVYEQYF	.	few	TRBV10-3	TRBJ2-7
TGCAGTGCCGCGGGAGGTAACGAGCAGTACTTC	CSAAGGNEQYF	TRBD2	.	TRBV20-1	TRBJ2-7
TGTGCCAGCAGCCCGCAGGGTCCCACTGAAGCTTTCTTT	CASSPQGPTEAFF	.	.	TRBV7-3	TRBJ1-1
TGTGCCAGCAGGAGGGTGGCGCTCGATGAGCAGTTCTTC	CASRRVALDEQFF	.	.	TRBV2	TRBJ2-1
TGTGCCAGCAGATTACAATTTAGCAATCAGCCCCAGCATTTT	CASRLQFSNQPQHF	.	.	TRBV2	TRBJ1-5
TGTGCCAGCAGCTTATCGGGACTAGCAACCTCTGGGCAGTATTTT	CASSLSGLATSGQYF	TRBD2	.	TRBV11-2	TRBJ2-3
TGTGCCAGCAGCTTGTCGGGACAGGGTTCCTACGAGCAGTACTTC	CASSLSGQGSYEQYF	TRBD1	many	TRBV11-2	TRBJ2-7
TGTGCCAGCAGTTTACTGTTGGGTAACTACGAGCAGTACTTC	CASSLLLGNYEQYF	.	.	TRBV27	TRBJ2-7
TGTGCCAGCACTAGCGGATACACAGATACGCAGTATTTT	CASTSGYTDTQYF	TRBD2	many	TRBV2	TRBJ2-3
TGTGCCAGCAGCGCCTTGAGGGAGCTGTTTTTT	CASSALRELFF	.	.	TRBV12-3/TRBV12-4	TRBJ2-2
TGTGCCAGCAGCCAGTGGGCTTCAGATACGCAGTATTTT	CASSQWASDTQYF	.	few	TRBV4-2	TRBJ2-3
TGCAGTGCTACCACAGGGATGGATGAAAAACTGTTTTTT	CSATTGMDEKLFF	.	.	TRBV20-1	TRBJ1-4
TGTGCCAGCAGCCGACAGCTCAATGAGCAGTTCTTC	CASSRQLNEQFF	.	.	TRBV7-8	TRBJ2-1
TGCGCCAGCAGTATGGTGCGGGAGGGCGATACGCAGTATTTT	CASSMVREGDTQYF	TRBD2	many	TRBV5-1	TRBJ2-3
TGTGCCAGCAGTTTTTGGGGGGAGGGGGACTACGAGCAGTACTTC	CASSFWGEGDYEQYF	.	.	TRBV12-3/TRBV12-4	TRBJ2-7